A selection of T cell receptor beta chains follows, all from one sample in a study of glioma-infiltrating T cells after dendritic cell vaccination. The repertoire was sequenced with immunoSEQ multiplex PCR; TCRdb's copy has only in-frame clones and lacks some. The data hold approximately 62,000 clones, with approximately 86% observed a single time. Sample: blood, taken after dendritic cell vaccination. These receptors were obtained from a human donor with glioblastoma. The conserved cysteine and the conserved F or W are not part of the CDR3 here. The order of the fields is clone size, J gene, V gene, CDR3 protein. Expanded clones get a size class; other rows say once, few or many, or leave the size out.

abundance: NA
j_gene: TRBJ2-3
v_gene: TRBV5-1
CDR3aa: ASSLVSRGGDTQY

abundance: NA
j_gene: TRBJ1-1
v_gene: TRBV7-9
CDR3aa: ASSLGGQPIAF

abundance: NA
j_gene: TRBJ2-7
v_gene: TRBV5-1
CDR3aa: ASSPEPVSSYEQY

abundance: NA
j_gene: TRBJ1-2
v_gene: TRBV16
CDR3aa: ASSQSTQAFGYT

abundance: NA
j_gene: TRBJ2-7
v_gene: TRBV30
CDR3aa: AWSVGGLSYEQY

abundance: NA
j_gene: TRBJ2-3
v_gene: TRBV29-1
CDR3aa: SAIQGSDTQY

abundance: NA
j_gene: TRBJ2-7
v_gene: TRBV19
CDR3aa: ASSIVAGTYEQY

abundance: few
j_gene: TRBJ1-6
v_gene: TRBV20-1
CDR3aa: SARGSSPLH

abundance: few
j_gene: TRBJ2-5
v_gene: TRBV7-9
CDR3aa: ASSLSAWGVQETQY

abundance: few
j_gene: TRBJ2-7
v_gene: TRBV25-1
CDR3aa: ASSEGGSWSSYEQY

abundance: NA
j_gene: TRBJ1-5
v_gene: TRBV11-2
CDR3aa: ASSLASGSNQPQH

abundance: NA
j_gene: TRBJ2-3
v_gene: TRBV5-6
CDR3aa: ASSPSAGLRTDTQY

abundance: once
j_gene: TRBJ2-7
v_gene: TRBV28
CDR3aa: ASSLVRLAYEQY

abundance: NA
j_gene: TRBJ1-1
v_gene: TRBV30
CDR3aa: AWRLHLGDTEAF

abundance: NA
j_gene: TRBJ2-3
v_gene: TRBV7-9
CDR3aa: ASSLGSAGPTDTQY

abundance: NA
j_gene: TRBJ1-3
v_gene: TRBV10-3
CDR3aa: AISEGQFPSGNTIY

abundance: NA
j_gene: TRBJ1-5
v_gene: TRBV5-5
CDR3aa: ASSLDGSNQPQH

abundance: NA
j_gene: TRBJ1-3
v_gene: TRBV15
CDR3aa: ATSRGTDRAGNTIY